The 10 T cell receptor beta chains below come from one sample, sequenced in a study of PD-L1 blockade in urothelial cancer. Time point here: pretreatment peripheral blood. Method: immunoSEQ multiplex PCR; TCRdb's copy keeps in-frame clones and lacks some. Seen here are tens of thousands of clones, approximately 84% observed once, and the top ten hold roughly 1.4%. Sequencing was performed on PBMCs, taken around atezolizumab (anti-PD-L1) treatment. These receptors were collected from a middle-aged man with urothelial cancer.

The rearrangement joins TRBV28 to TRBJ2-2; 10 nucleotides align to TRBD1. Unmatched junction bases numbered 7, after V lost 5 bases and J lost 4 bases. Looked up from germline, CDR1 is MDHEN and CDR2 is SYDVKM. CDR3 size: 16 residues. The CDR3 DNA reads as TGTGCCAGCAGTCGCACCGGGACAGGGGCCACCGGGGAGCTGTTTTTT. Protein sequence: CASSRTGTGATGELFF.

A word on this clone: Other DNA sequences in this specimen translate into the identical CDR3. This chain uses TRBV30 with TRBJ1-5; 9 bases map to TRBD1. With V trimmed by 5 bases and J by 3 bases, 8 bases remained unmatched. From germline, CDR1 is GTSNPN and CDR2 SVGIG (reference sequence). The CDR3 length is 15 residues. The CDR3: CAWHPGQGNNQPQHF. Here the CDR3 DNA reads TGTGCCTGGCACCCGGGACAGGGTAACAATCAGCCCCAGCATTTT.

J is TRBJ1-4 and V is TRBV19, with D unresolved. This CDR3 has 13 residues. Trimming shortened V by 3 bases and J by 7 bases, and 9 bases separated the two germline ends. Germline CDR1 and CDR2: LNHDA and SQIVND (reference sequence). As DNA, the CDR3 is TGTGCCAGTAGTATTAATACAGCTGAAAAACTGTTTTTT. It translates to CASSINTAEKLFF.

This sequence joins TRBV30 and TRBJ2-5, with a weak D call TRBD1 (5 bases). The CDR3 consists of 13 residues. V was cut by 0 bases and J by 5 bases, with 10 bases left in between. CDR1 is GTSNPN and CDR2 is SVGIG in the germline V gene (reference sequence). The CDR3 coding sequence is TGTGCCTGGAGTGTGGTGAAGGGGGAGACCCAGTACTTC. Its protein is CAWSVVKGETQYF.

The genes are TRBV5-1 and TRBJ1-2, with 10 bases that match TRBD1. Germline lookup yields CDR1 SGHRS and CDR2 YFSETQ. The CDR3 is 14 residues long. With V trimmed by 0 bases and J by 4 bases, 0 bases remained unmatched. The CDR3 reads CASSLGQGAYGYTF. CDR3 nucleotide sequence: TGCGCCAGCAGCTTGGGACAGGGGGCCTATGGCTACACCTTC. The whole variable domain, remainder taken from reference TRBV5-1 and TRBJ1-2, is KAGVTQTPRYLIKTRGQQVTLSCSPISGHRSVSWYQQTPGQGLQFLFEYFSETQRNKGNFPGRFSGRQFSNSRSEMNVSTLELGDSALYLCASSLGQGAYGYTFGSGTRLTVV.

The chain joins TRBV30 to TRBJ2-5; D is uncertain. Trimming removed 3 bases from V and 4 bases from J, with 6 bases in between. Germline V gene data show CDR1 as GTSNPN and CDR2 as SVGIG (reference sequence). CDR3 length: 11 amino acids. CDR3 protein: CAWRAGETQYF. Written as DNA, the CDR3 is TGTGCCTGGAGGGCTGGAGAGACCCAGTACTTC.

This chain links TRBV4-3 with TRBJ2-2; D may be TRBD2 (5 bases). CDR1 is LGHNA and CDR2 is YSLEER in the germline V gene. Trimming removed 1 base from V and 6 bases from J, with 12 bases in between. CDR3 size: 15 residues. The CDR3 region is CASSQAQEGAGELFF. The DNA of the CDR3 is TGCGCCAGCAGCCAAGCTCAAGAGGGAGCCGGGGAGCTGTTTTTT.

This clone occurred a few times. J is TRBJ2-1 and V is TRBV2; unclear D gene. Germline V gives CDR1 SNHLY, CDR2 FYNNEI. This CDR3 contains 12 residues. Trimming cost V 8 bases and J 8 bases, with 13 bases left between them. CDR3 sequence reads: CASVGSRDEQFF. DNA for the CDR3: TGTGCCAGCGTCGGCTCCCGGGATGAGCAGTTCTTC.

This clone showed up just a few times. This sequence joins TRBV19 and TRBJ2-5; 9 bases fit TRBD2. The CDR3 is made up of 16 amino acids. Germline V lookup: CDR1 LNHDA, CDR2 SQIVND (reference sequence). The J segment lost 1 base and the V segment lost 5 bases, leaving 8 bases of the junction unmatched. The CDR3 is CASSPAGGSSQETQYF. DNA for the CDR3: TGTGCCAGTAGTCCAGCGGGAGGCTCCTCCCAAGAGACCCAGTACTTC.

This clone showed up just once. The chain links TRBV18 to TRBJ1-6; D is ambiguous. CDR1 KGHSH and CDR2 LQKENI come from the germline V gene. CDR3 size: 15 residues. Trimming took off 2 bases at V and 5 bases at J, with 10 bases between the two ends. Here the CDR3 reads CASSPMVSDNSPLHF. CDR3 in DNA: TGTGCCAGCTCACCAATGGTCAGCGATAATTCACCCCTCCACTTT. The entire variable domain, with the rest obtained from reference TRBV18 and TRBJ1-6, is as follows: NAGVMQNPRHLVRRRGQEARLRCSPMKGHSHVYWYRQLPEEGLKFMVYLQKENIIDESGMPKERFSAEFPKEGPSILRIQQVVRGDSAAYFCASSPMVSDNSPLHFGNGTRLTVT.